Here is one TCR beta chain with its context. Antigen specificity is unknown. The protocol was immunoSEQ multiplex PCR, while the TCRdb copy is restricted to in-frame clones and leaves out a portion. The sample shows approximately 65,000 clones, just over 90% of them seen only once. CDR1 and CDR2 from the germline V gene are SGHRS and YFSETQ. The V gene lost 3 bases and the J gene lost 2 bases, with 9 bases spanning the gap. This CDR3 region has 13 residues. This sample was taken from a study of lymphopenia after photon versus proton radiotherapy. Notes on the study in general: Better survival with proton therapy was suggested as possible, not demonstrated. In patients who died, overall survival fell as post-nadir TCR diversity dropped more. Under photons, naive T cells and diversity fell while effector/memory populations rose. After lymphocyte nadir, photon-treated repertoires showed oligoclonal expansion, especially CD8+ Temra.

Sequencing used peripheral blood, obtained from a patient treated with photon-based radiotherapy. The chain joins TRBV5-1 to TRBJ2-7; D gene ambiguous. The TCR was taken from a woman aged 70-85 years with pancreatic cancer. CDR3 bases: TGCGCCAGCAGCTCGTCTGGGACCTACGAGCAGTACTTC. Translated: CASSSSGTYEQYF.